The source of this T cell receptor (beta chain) is a study of T cell changes during pregnancy in multiple sclerosis. With 2 bases removed from V and 6 bases from J, the gap between germline ends came to 17 bases. The germline V gene encodes CDR1 SGHDT and CDR2 YYEEEE. The CDR3 spans 15 residues. The method was immunoSEQ multiplex PCR; TCRdb's version includes in-frame clones alone and lacks a portion of them. This sample carries over 60,000 clones, 75% to 95% of them seen once, and the ten largest clones take around 0.64%. Sequencing was performed on peripheral blood, taken in the third trimester of pregnancy. The TCR comes from a female donor in good health, enrolled as a control in a pregnancy study. The J gene is TRBJ1-1, the V gene TRBV5-6; tentative D call: TRBD1 (6 bases). The CDR3 DNA follows: TGTGCCAGCAGCTTAGGGTTCGGGCAGGGGCCTGAAGCTTTCTTT. It translates to CASSLGFGQGPEAFF. The full variable domain, in which reference TRBV5-6 and TRBJ1-1 provide the parts outside the CDR3, is DAGVTQSPTHLIKTRGQQVTLRCSPKSGHDTVSWYQQALGQGPQFIFQYYEEEERQRGNFPDRFSGHQFPNYSSELNVNALLLGDSALYLCASSLGFGQGPEAFFGQGTRLTVV.